Only one count was recorded for the clone carrying this T cell receptor beta chain. What it binds is not known. This sample was taken from a study of cytomegalovirus exposure and HLA in healthy donors. Germline assignment: CDR1 SQVTM and CDR2 ANQGSEA. The length of the CDR3 is 12 residues. The germline V and J ends were trimmed by 2 bases and 11 bases, with 15 bases remaining between them. The study ran its PCR with 60 Vbeta and 13 Jbeta primers. Repertoires were generated with immunoSEQ multiplex PCR, while TCRdb's copy carries only in-frame clones and drops some. The sample has 130,000 to 150,000 clones, over 80% seen once. Overall study results and limits: Evidence from a later analysis indicated that most CMV-associated TCR beta chains looked HLA-restricted. It was reportedly the case that the classifier diagnosed cytomegalovirus status with high specificity and sensitivity.

J is TRBJ1-1 and V is TRBV29-1, with a possible D match to TRBD1 (6 bases). The source is a woman aged 30 to 39 in good health and CMV-seronegative. The specimen sequenced was PBMCs. CDR3 coding DNA: TGCAGCGTTGAAAGGGGGACGAGTCGCGCTTTCTTT. Translating it yields CSVERGTSRAFF.